Included here is one T cell receptor (beta chain) sequence, with context. What it binds is not known. This sample was included in a study of identical twins. Study results and limitations: Analyses based on zero insertions could be partly confounded by invariant MAIT and iNKT cells.

Template switching supplied a universal primer site; unique molecular identifiers were carried on the cDNA. Via MiXCR, TCRdb re-called the 5' RACE reads, giving one row per CDR3 protein. Of roughly 540,000 distinct CDR3 sequences listed, approximately 22% are singletons. Trimming removed 5 bases from V and 5 bases from J, with 18 bases in between. The CDR3 loop spans 15 amino acids. The germline V gene encodes CDR1 LGHNA and CDR2 YNFKEQ. In addition, the sample was reused for a study of T cells expressing NK-cell markers. That paper notes: One of eight sequenced donors was HCMV-seronegative; the other seven were seropositive. The leading position in the CD3+CD56-NKG2C+ fraction of several donors also went to these clonotypes.

V gene TRBV4-2 combines with J gene TRBJ2-5; perhaps D is TRBD1 or TRBD2 (5 bases each). Sequenced: CD4+ T cells sorted from blood. The clonotype originates from a woman younger than 30 in good health. CDR3 bases: TGTGCCAGCAGCGGAGGCCCGAGGGGCAGGGAGACCCAGTACTTC. Its translation: CASSGGPRGRETQYF.